This T cell receptor beta chain was captured in a study of blood T cell repertoires in COVID-19. TCRdb's table, derived via immunoSEQ multiplex PCR, lists solely in-frame clones and lacks some. The sample lists some 700,000 clones, 80% to 90% occurring once. The germline V gene has CDR1 MDHEN and CDR2 SYDVKM. The length of the CDR3 is 14 residues. With 3 bases removed from V and 4 bases from J, the gap between germline ends came to 12 bases. The chain uses TRBV28 and TRBJ1-1; D is uncertain. The sequence came from a woman aged 18 to 35 with acute or convalescent COVID-19. Sequenced input: peripheral blood. The CDR3 DNA reads as TGTGCCAGCAGTTTTCGAACTCGGGGCACTGAAGCTTTCTTT. It codes for CASSFRTRGTEAFF.